The 23 T cell receptor beta chains below come from one sample, sequenced in a study of coeliac disease (dated by TCRdb to between 2021 and 2022). Library generation was performed with the immunoSEQ multiplex PCR assay. The source is immuneACCESS, and TCRdb retained only in-frame sequences with V and J called. Part of the clones is not carried over; for the studies checked, unresolved V genes explain less than half of this, and the remainder is unexplained. This sample comprises about 1,300 clones, around three fifths of them detected only once. Of the sample, over 20% is held by the ten largest clones. Sequenced: intraepithelial lymphocytes from the gut. What the cell subset or site label conveys for this sample: intraepithelial cell (IEC) fraction of small intestinal biopsy. Source of these receptors: a man aged 65 to 85 without celiac disease.

The chain uses TRBV11-2 and TRBJ1-3; unclear D gene. The CDR3 spans 13 residues. Per the germline V gene, CDR1 is SGHAT and CDR2 is FQNNGV. Trimming pared 2 bases from V and 4 bases from J, leaving 6 bases between. DNA of the CDR3: TGTGCCAGCAGCTTAATTCCAGGAAACACCATATATTTT. This sequence encodes CASSLIPGNTIYF.

This clone was observed a handful of times. The genes are TRBV19 and TRBJ1-3; D is perhaps TRBD1 (5 bases). Deletions cut 3 bases from V and 4 bases from J, with 13 bases between. In germline, CDR1 is LNHDA, CDR2 SQIVND (reference sequence). This CDR3 region has 15 residues. This CDR3 reads CASSINRKTGNTIYF. The CDR3 nucleotides read TGTGCCAGTAGTATCAACAGGAAAACCGGAAACACCATATATTTT. The variable domain in full, completed from reference TRBV19 and TRBJ1-3, reads DGGITQSPKYLFRKEGQNVTLSCEQNLNHDAMYWYRQDPGQGLRLIYYSQIVNDFQKGDIAEGYSVSREKKESFPLTVTSAQKNPTAFYLCASSINRKTGNTIYFGEGSWLTVV.

V and J are TRBV28 and TRBJ1-2; maybe TRBD1 (6 bases). Germline V gene data show CDR1 as MDHEN and CDR2 as SYDVKM. The CDR3 has 15 amino acids. V lost 5 bases and J lost 4, with 17 bases in between. The CDR3 DNA sequence: TGTGCCAGCAGTCCTTCGGGGAGGGGGATCTATGGCTACACCTTC. This gives the protein CASSPSGRGIYGYTF.

The chain couples TRBV7-9 to TRBJ2-7; 9 bases align to TRBD1. Unmatched junction bases numbered 6, after V lost 6 bases and J lost 6 bases. There are 13 residues in the CDR3. Germline V gene sequence: CDR1 SEHNR, CDR2 FQNEAQ (reference sequence). The CDR3 spells CASSNRDRVEQYF. The CDR3 bases are TGTGCCAGCAGTAACCGGGACAGGGTCGAGCAGTACTTC.

The chain carries TRBV10-3 and TRBJ2-7; possibly TRBD2 for D (6 bases). This CDR3 is 13 amino acids long. The germline V and J ends were trimmed by 1 base and 3 bases, with 7 bases remaining between them. Germline V CDR1 and CDR2: ENHRY, SYGVKD. In DNA form, the CDR3 reads TGTGCCATCAGTGAGTGGGGACTCTACGAGCAGTACTTC. It specifies CAISEWGLYEQYF.

The sample holds a few counts of this clone. J is TRBJ1-3 and V is TRBV5-5; TRBD1 is a possible D gene (5 bases). Germline-derived CDR1 and CDR2 are SGHKS and YYEKEE (reference sequence). Trimming took 3 bases from V and 0 from J, leaving 13 bases between them. There are 16 residues in the CDR3. The CDR3 spells CASSSDMGGSGNTIYF. CDR3 sequence (DNA): TGTGCCAGCAGCTCCGACATGGGGGGCTCTGGAAACACCATATATTTT.

This clone occurred a few times. The chain recombines TRBV7-2 with TRBJ2-1; possible D gene TRBD2, 7 bases. The CDR3 is made up of 13 amino acids. Per the germline V gene, CDR1 is SGHTA and CDR2 is FQGNSA. With 5 bases removed from V and 12 bases from J, the gap between germline ends came to 17 bases. The CDR3 DNA is TGTGCCAGCAGCCGCCGGGGGGCGGGGGCGCAGTTCTTC. This encodes CASSRRGAGAQFF.

This clone was seen a handful of times. At one end the junction does not follow the germline gene, possibly because of a read error. The chain recombines TRBV28 with TRBJ1-1; 8 bases align to TRBD1. CDR1 MDHEN and CDR2 SYDVKM come from the germline V gene. The CDR3 length is 15 residues. CDR3 protein: CPSSHLTGVNTQAFF. CDR3 DNA sequence: TGTCCCAGCAGTCATCTGACAGGGGTGAACACTCAAGCTTTCTTT. Full variable domain (missing parts from reference TRBV28 and TRBJ1-1): DVKVTQSSRYLVKRTGEKVFLECVQDMDHENMFWYRQDPGLGLRLIYFSYDVKMKEKGDIPEGYSVSREKKERFSLILESASTNQTSMYLCPSSHLTGVNTQAFFGQGTRLTVV.

The chain carries TRBV5-6 and TRBJ1-1, with 10 bases aligning to TRBD1. Unmatched junction bases numbered 7, after V lost 2 bases and J lost 3 bases. The germline V gene has CDR1 SGHDT and CDR2 YYEEEE. The CDR3 length is 16 residues. The chain's CDR3 is CASSFWTGGRYTEAFF. The CDR3 nucleotides are TGTGCCAGCAGCTTCTGGACAGGGGGTAGGTACACTGAAGCTTTCTTT.

This clone was found a few times. The V call is TRBV5-4, the J call TRBJ1-1, with a possible D match to TRBD1 (5 bases). V was shortened by 4 bases and J by 7 bases, with 17 bases between the two germline ends. There are 14 residues in the CDR3. CDR1 and CDR2 (germline): SGHNT, YYREEE (reference sequence). DNA of the CDR3: TGTGCCAGCAGCGGAAAGGGGCTGGTGGGTGAAGCTTTCTTT. Amino acids: CASSGKGLVGEAFF.

The V gene is TRBV7-8, the J gene TRBJ2-7, with 7 positions matching TRBD1. Germline trimming cut 0 bases from V and 2 bases from J; bases unmatched to any gene: 4. There are 15 residues in the CDR3. Germline lookup yields CDR1 SGHVS and CDR2 FQNEAQ. CDR3 DNA: TGTGCCAGCAGCTTAGCGACAGGGTGGACCTACGAGCAGTACTTC. Protein: CASSLATGWTYEQYF.

The rearrangement joins TRBV7-9 to TRBJ2-3, with 11 bases fitting TRBD2. Germline V gene sequence: CDR1 SEHNR, CDR2 FQNEAQ (reference sequence). The V and J ends lost 2 bases and 6 bases, in that order; junction bases with no gene match: 1. The CDR3 sequence is 14 residues long. The CDR3: CASSLTSGGDTQYF. The CDR3 nucleotides are TGTGCCAGCAGCTTAACTAGCGGGGGTGATACGCAGTATTTT.

The V and J genes are TRBV7-3 and TRBJ2-7; 10 bases map to TRBD2. Germline V lookup: CDR1 SGHTA, CDR2 FQGTGA. The trim removed 3 bases at V and 5 bases at J, leaving 1 base unmatched. The CDR3 is 13 residues long. CDR3 amino acids: CASSLGLANEQYF. The CDR3 DNA is TGTGCCAGCAGCTTGGGACTAGCGAACGAGCAGTACTTC.

This chain joins TRBV11-2 and TRBJ2-7; 9 bases line up with TRBD1. V lost 4 bases to trimming and J lost 2 bases; unmatched junction nucleotides: 6. The CDR3 runs to 15 residues. Germline CDR1 SGHAT, CDR2 FQNNGV. The CDR3 loop reads CASSSDRGAPYEQYF. In DNA, the CDR3 is TGTGCCAGCAGCTCCGACAGGGGGGCGCCCTACGAGCAGTACTTC.

This clone showed up just once. The rearrangement uses TRBV2 and TRBJ2-6; D might be TRBD2 (6 bases). This CDR3 has 18 residues. Trimming removed 5 bases from V and 5 bases from J, with 22 bases in between. Germline V gene sequence: CDR1 SNHLY, CDR2 FYNNEI. DNA for the CDR3: TGTGCCAGCAGTTTTGGGACTCCGATACAAAGTCGGGCCAACGTCCTGACTTTC. Translating it yields CASSFGTPIQSRANVLTF.

The chain joins TRBV5-4 to TRBJ1-2; 7 bases are a match to TRBD1. The junction had 16 bases not matched to a gene; V was cut back by 4 bases and J by 7 bases. The V gene's germline CDR1 is SGHNT and CDR2 YYREEE (reference sequence). This CDR3 region has 16 residues. The CDR3 bases are TGTGCCAGCAGCGCCGGGACAGTTGGGCGGGTGGGTGGCTACACCTTC. It encodes CASSAGTVGRVGGYTF. Full variable domain (rest looked up from reference TRBV5-4 and TRBJ1-2): ETGVTQSPTHLIKTRGQQVTLRCSSQSGHNTVSWYQQALGQGPQFIFQYYREEENGRGNFPPRFSGLQFPNYSSELNVNALELDDSALYLCASSAGTVGRVGGYTFGSGTRLTVV.

This clone was seen only once. The chain uses TRBV9 and TRBJ1-2; TRBD1 matches at 9 bases. After removal of 0 bases from V and 0 bases from J, the junction contained 6 bases not matched to a gene. The CDR3 totals 17 residues. The V gene's germline CDR1 is SGDLS and CDR2 YYNGEE. CDR3: CASSVASGQGSNYGYTF. The CDR3 DNA reads TGTGCCAGCAGCGTAGCTTCGGGACAGGGTTCTAACTATGGCTACACCTTC.

The chain couples TRBV9 to TRBJ2-5; 8 nucleotides line up with TRBD2. With V trimmed by 4 bases and J by 5 bases, 13 bases remained unmatched. This CDR3 has 16 residues. CDR1 is SGDLS, CDR2 YYNGEE, per germline. The CDR3 DNA is TGTGCCAGCAGCTTCTCCCGGGGGGGGGACTTGGAGACCCAGTACTTC. Its protein product is CASSFSRGGDLETQYF.

The chain recombines TRBV7-8 with TRBJ1-5; a possible D gene is TRBD1 (6 bases). Germline V gene lookup returns CDR1 SGHVS and CDR2 FQNEAQ. The CDR3 runs 15 residues. V lost 5 bases, J lost 4 bases, and 15 bases lay in between. CDR3 DNA sequence: TGTGCCAGCAGCGAAGGGACACCCCAGAATCAGCCCCAGCATTTT. Amino acid sequence: CASSEGTPQNQPQHF.

The CDR3 region is CASSLYPLSLGSEQYF. DNA for the CDR3: TGTGCCAGTAGTCTTTATCCACTCTCGCTGGGGAGCGAGCAGTACTTC. V usage is TRBV19 and J usage is TRBJ2-7, with a weak D call TRBD2 (5 bases). CDR1 LNHDA and CDR2 SQIVND come from the germline V gene (reference sequence). V lost 5 bases and J 6 bases, leaving 23 bases between the germline ends. The CDR3 length is 16 residues.

This clone was counted a single time. CDR3 nucleotide sequence: TGTGCCAGCGGGGACAGGGGAACTAATGAAAAACTGTTTTTT. This sequence encodes CASGDRGTNEKLFF. The chain uses TRBV2 and TRBJ1-4; 10 nucleotides match TRBD1. Germline assignment: CDR1 SNHLY and CDR2 FYNNEI. The CDR3 length is 14 residues. Germline trimming cut 8 bases from V and 1 base from J; bases unmatched to any gene: 1.

V and J are TRBV9 and TRBJ1-2; unclear D gene. The CDR3 totals 13 residues. The germline V gene encodes CDR1 SGDLS and CDR2 YYNGEE. V was trimmed by 3 bases and J by 4 bases, leaving 10 bases between them. As DNA, the CDR3 is TGTGCCAGCAGCGAGCGGGGAGGCTATGGCTACACCTTC. It is translated as CASSERGGYGYTF.

This clone was observed a few times. The rearrangement joins TRBV19 to TRBJ1-2; D remains ambiguous. This CDR3 is built from 13 residues. The germline gives CDR1 LNHDA, CDR2 SQIVND (reference sequence). V lost 7 bases and J lost 1, with 10 bases in between. CDR3 nucleotides: TGTGCCAGTAAGCAACTCGATAACTATGGCTACACCTTC. Translating gives CASKQLDNYGYTF.